The T cell receptor (beta chain) described here comes from a study of T cell changes during pregnancy in multiple sclerosis. V was cut by 8 bases and J by 12 bases, with 29 bases left in between. This CDR3 has 16 residues. Germline V gene lookup returns CDR1 LNHDA and CDR2 SQIVND (reference sequence). Sequencing used immunoSEQ multiplex PCR; TCRdb keeps in-frame clones, though not all of them. The repertoire holds about 64,000 clones, roughly 92% seen once, with 1.4% in the top ten. The input for sequencing was peripheral blood, taken in the second trimester of pregnancy. This TCR was recovered from a female donor with multiple sclerosis, enrolled in a pregnancy study. The chain combines TRBV19 with TRBJ2-1; a possible D gene is TRBD1 (6 bases). The CDR3: CASSISGGQSGSRQFF. As DNA, the CDR3 is TGTGCCAGTTCAATTTCGGGCGGACAGTCGGGGTCTCGGCAGTTCTTC. The whole variable domain, remainder taken from reference TRBV19 and TRBJ2-1, is DGGITQSPKYLFRKEGQNVTLSCEQNLNHDAMYWYRQDPGQGLRLIYYSQIVNDFQKGDIAEGYSVSREKKESFPLTVTSAQKNPTAFYLCASSISGGQSGSRQFFGPGTRLTVL.